This passage covers 3 T cell receptor beta chains from one sample sequenced in a study of T cell repertoires in cytomegalovirus infection. The antigens these receptors bind are not known. TCRdb processed the reads anew with MiXCR; each CDR3 protein has one entry. The data show approximately 110,000 distinct CDR3 sequences, roughly two fifths seen once. The specimen comprised CD8+ T cells from cultured PBMCs, sampled from culture after CMV antigen stimulation. The receptors were sampled from a human donor in good health (CMV status not recorded). Some clones in this sample may be carry-over from other donors' samples.

The chain recombines TRBV7-9 with TRBJ2-1, with 9 bases matching TRBD2. CDR1 is SEHNR and CDR2 is FQNEAQ in the germline V gene (reference sequence). The CDR3 spans 13 residues. J gave up 8 bases and V 7 bases, and 6 bases lay outside the gene matches. The CDR3 DNA reads TGTGCCAGCATCCGATCTAGCGGGGATGAGCAGTTCTTC. Amino acid sequence: CASIRSSGDEQFF.

This sequence joins TRBV2 and TRBJ2-7; no clear D gene. Deletions cut 5 bases from V and 5 bases from J, with 19 bases between. CDR3 length: 15 amino acids. CDR1 and CDR2 from the germline V gene are SNHLY and FYNNEI. CDR3 sequence reads: CASSYRHPIADEQYF. The CDR3 DNA sequence: TGTGCCAGCAGTTATAGACACCCTATCGCTGACGAGCAGTACTTC.

The chain couples TRBV28 to TRBJ1-2, with 9 positions matching TRBD1. V trimming: 5 bases; J trimming: 4 bases; junction bases outside the gene matches: 5. The CDR3 totals 14 residues. Germline values: CDR1 MDHEN, CDR2 SYDVKM. Here the CDR3 DNA reads TGTGCCAGCAGTCGGGACAGGGTATCCTATGGCTACACCTTC. This sequence encodes CASSRDRVSYGYTF.